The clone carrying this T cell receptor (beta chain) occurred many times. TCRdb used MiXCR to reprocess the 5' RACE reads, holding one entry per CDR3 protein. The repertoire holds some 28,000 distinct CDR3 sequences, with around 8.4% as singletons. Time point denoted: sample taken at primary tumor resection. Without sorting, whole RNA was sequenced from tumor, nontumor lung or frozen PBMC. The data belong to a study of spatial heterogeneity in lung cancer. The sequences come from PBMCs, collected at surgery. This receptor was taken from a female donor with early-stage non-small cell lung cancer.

The DNA for the CDR3 is TGCAGTGCAGCGGGGCTAGCGTTCAATGAGCAGTTCTTC. Protein product: CSAAGLAFNEQFF. The chain employs TRBV20-1 and TRBJ2-1; TRBD2 matches 7 bases. J gave up 6 bases and V 6 bases, and 8 bases lay outside the gene matches. The length of the CDR3 is 13 residues. The germline V gene has CDR1 DFQATT and CDR2 SNEGSKA (reference sequence).